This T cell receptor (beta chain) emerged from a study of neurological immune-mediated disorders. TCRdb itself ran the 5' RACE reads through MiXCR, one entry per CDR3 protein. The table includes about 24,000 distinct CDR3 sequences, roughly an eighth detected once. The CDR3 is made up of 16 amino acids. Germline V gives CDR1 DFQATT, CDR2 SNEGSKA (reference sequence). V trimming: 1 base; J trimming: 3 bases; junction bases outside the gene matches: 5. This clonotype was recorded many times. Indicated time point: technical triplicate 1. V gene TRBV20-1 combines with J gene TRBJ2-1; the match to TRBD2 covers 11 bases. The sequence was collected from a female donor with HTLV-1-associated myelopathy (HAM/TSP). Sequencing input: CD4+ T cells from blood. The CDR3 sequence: CSARVRGLADYNEQFF. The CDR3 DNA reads TGCAGTGCTAGAGTCCGGGGACTAGCGGACTACAATGAGCAGTTCTTC.